These 13 T cell receptor beta chains share one sample of origin, sequenced in a study of post-analysis software for immune sequencing data. Overall study results and limits: Five or six TRBV segments, TRBV5-6, TRBV5-1 and TRBV20-1 among them, were found more frequent in patients than controls.

Their specific antigens are unknown. Built from TCR beta cDNA, the libraries had unique molecular identifiers in them. TCRdb redid the calling of the PCR reads with MiXCR, one entry per CDR3 protein. The sample has fewer than 600,000 distinct CDR3 sequences, around 40% seen once. The source material was blood. All receptors derive from a girl between 5 and 17 years old with multiple sclerosis.

J is TRBJ1-2 and V is TRBV7-9; 8 bases map to TRBD1. CDR1 and CDR2 from the germline V gene are SEHNR and FQNEAQ (reference sequence). Germline trimming cut 3 bases from V and 6 bases from J; bases unmatched to any gene: 3. The CDR3 has 13 residues. The CDR3 is CASSFQGADGYTF. Here the CDR3 DNA reads TGTGCCAGCAGCTTCCAGGGGGCAGATGGCTACACCTTC.

J is TRBJ2-5 and V is TRBV5-1; TRBD1 matches 9 bases. The CDR3 loop spans 14 amino acids. From germline, CDR1 is SGHRS and CDR2 YFSETQ. V shed 4 bases, J shed 11 bases, and the junction held 12 bases outside the gene matches. For the CDR3, the DNA is TGCGCCAGCAGCCCCGGGACAGGGACGGGGGAGCAGTACTTC. Its translation: CASSPGTGTGEQYF.

In this sample, this clonotype turned up once. The chain employs TRBV12-3 or TRBV12-4 and TRBJ1-2; TRBD1 matches at 9 bases. This CDR3 contains 14 residues. V gave up 6 bases and J gave up 8 bases; unmatched junction bases: 10. The CDR3 loop is CASSRTGGERGYTF. The CDR3 nucleotides read TGTGCCAGCAGCCGTACAGGGGGCGAACGGGGCTACACCTTC.

Details on this clonotype: Compared with germline, one end of the junction differs, possibly owing to a read error. The chain has TRBV7-9 and TRBJ2-3, with D perhaps TRBD2 (7 bases). Germline loops: CDR1 SEHNR, CDR2 FQNEAQ (reference sequence). There are 14 residues in the CDR3. The CDR3 region has the DNA TGTGCCAGCACCGGCCGGGGGGACACAGATATGCAGTATTTT. It encodes CASTGRGDTDMQYF.

A few counts support this clonotype. The genes are TRBV7-3 and TRBJ2-7; possible D gene TRBD2, 5 bases. This CDR3 region has 15 residues. The germline V gene has CDR1 SGHTA and CDR2 FQGTGA. Trimming removed 3 bases from V and 2 bases from J, with 14 bases in between. CDR3 in amino acids: CASSFGQEVAYEQYF. As DNA, the CDR3 is TGTGCCAGCAGCTTCGGTCAGGAGGTCGCCTACGAGCAGTACTTC.

This clonotype was detected many times. V and J are TRBV28 and TRBJ2-7; 7 bases align to TRBD1. The CDR3 is 13 amino acids. The V gene end was trimmed by 2 bases and the J gene end by 6 bases; junction bases not matched to a gene: 4. Germline V gene sequence: CDR1 MDHEN, CDR2 SYDVKM. CDR3 loop: CASSLGDSSEQYF. The CDR3 DNA reads TGTGCCAGCAGTTTAGGGGACAGCTCCGAGCAGTACTTC.

With regard to this clonotype: One junction end does not reproduce the germline sequence, and a read error may be involved. This rearrangement joins TRBV10-3 to TRBJ2-7; 9 positions agree with TRBD1. In germline, CDR1 is ENHRY, CDR2 SYGVKD. The CDR3 has 14 amino acids. DNA of the CDR3: TGTGCCATCGGTGATCGTGACAGGGGGTACGAGCAGTACTTC. Protein: CAIGDRDRGYEQYF.

A few counts support this clonotype. CDR3 bases: TGTGCCAGCAGTTTCATAGCGGGAGTAAGCAATGAGCAGTTCTTC. It translates to CASSFIAGVSNEQFF. The chain joins TRBV12-3 or TRBV12-4 to TRBJ2-1, with 9 nucleotides matching TRBD2. CDR3 length: 15 amino acids. V lost 3 bases to trimming and J lost 6 bases; unmatched junction nucleotides: 6.

About this clonotype itself: No conserved phenylalanine or tryptophan is present at the end of the CDR3, so a read error is the likely explanation. V is TRBV20-1 and J is TRBJ2-5; 14 bases map to TRBD2. Germline values: CDR1 DFQATT, CDR2 SNEGSKA (reference sequence). There are 15 residues in the CDR3. V shed 2 bases, J shed 7 bases, and the junction held 6 bases outside the gene matches. CDR3 bases: TGCAGTGCTAGATTGGGACTAGCGGGAGATGGGACCCAGTACGTC. Its translation is CSARLGLAGDGTQYV.

This clonotype was picked up one time. The chain has TRBV28 and TRBJ2-1; D may be TRBD1 or TRBD2 (5 bases each). The J call is uncertain, as TRBJ2-7 better fits the DNA end. The germline V gene has CDR1 MDHEN and CDR2 SYDVKM. The CDR3 has 16 amino acids. The CDR3 sequence is CASSLGTLISYNEQYF. CDR3 coding DNA: TGTGCCAGCAGTTTAGGGACCCTAATTTCCTACAATGAGCAGTACTTC.

This clonotype came up a few times. The chain employs TRBV5-6 and TRBJ2-7; no clear D gene. Trimming stripped 6 bases from V and 0 bases from J, with 10 bases between. The germline V gene has CDR1 SGHDT and CDR2 YYEEEE. This CDR3 contains 13 residues. For the CDR3, the DNA is TGTGCCAGCAAGGTGACTCCCTCCTACGAGCAGTACTTC. This gives the protein CASKVTPSYEQYF.

This clonotype rates as medium-sized. One end of the junction is discordant with germline, which a read error may explain. For the CDR3, the DNA is TGCGCCACCAGCCCCTCTGGAGGCTACAATGAGCAGTTCTTC. Its protein product is CATSPSGGYNEQFF. This sequence joins TRBV5-1 and TRBJ2-1, with D possibly matching TRBD2 (5 bases). This CDR3 region has 14 residues. Looked up from germline, CDR1 is SGHRS and CDR2 is YFSETQ.

The chain has TRBV9 and TRBJ2-7; the D gene is possibly TRBD1 (6 bases). The V gene lost 3 bases and the J gene lost 3 bases, with 13 bases spanning the gap. This CDR3 comprises 14 residues. Germline V gene data show CDR1 as SGDLS and CDR2 as YYNGEE. The CDR3 loop is CASSEQGYGYEQYF. For the CDR3, the DNA is TGTGCCAGCAGCGAACAGGGTTATGGCTACGAGCAGTACTTC.